The clone carrying this T cell receptor (beta chain) was detected ten times or more. The antigen is unknown. The CDR3 has 15 amino acids. Between the trimmed V and J ends, which lost 2 bases and 5 bases, there was a span of 16 bases. CDR1 is DFQATT and CDR2 is SNEGSKA in the germline V gene (reference sequence). TCRdb re-called the 5' RACE reads through MiXCR, storing one row per CDR3 protein. The sample contains 130,000 to 150,000 distinct CDR3 sequences, about 19% of which appear only once. These data are taken from a study of T-cell memory formation after mild COVID-19. Study outcomes and limitations: Second-wave clones that peaked on day 37 lacked confirmed SARS-CoV-2 specificity. Contracting CD4+ clones lay largely in CM and EM, with CD8+ ones residing in EMRA.

This clonotype was obtained from an adult woman who had mild COVID-19 (a few samples of this study predate the infection). Cell type and time point are not known. The chain combines TRBV20-1 with TRBJ2-1; maybe TRBD2 (5 bases). The sequencing sample was made of PBMCs or a T cell subset sorted from them (not recorded which). The CDR3 region has the DNA TGCAGTGCTAGAAGGTCCCCAGCGGACCACAATGAGCAGTTCTTC. Amino acid sequence: CSARRSPADHNEQFF.